The clone carrying this TCR beta chain was recorded many times. The antigen is not known. Researchers prepared the TCRbeta library using unique molecular identifiers, the study reports. TCRdb redid the calling of the PCR reads with MiXCR, one entry per CDR3 protein. The sample consists of approximately 200,000 distinct CDR3 sequences, approximately 6% of them appearing once. The source of the sample is a study of T-cell reconstitution after alpha-beta-depleted transplantation in children. Germline V gene sequence: CDR1 MNHEY, CDR2 SMNVEV (reference sequence). The CDR3 extends over 17 amino acids. J was trimmed by 4 bases and V by 3 bases; bases with no gene match: 5. The study, taken as a whole, reports: There were some patients whose high TCRbeta diversity at day 60 came from surviving recipient T cells and thymic progenitors. About two months after transplant, alpha-beta T cells reportedly came from several hundred expanded graft clones. One year after transplant, T-cell counts and diversity came mostly from newly produced T cells.

This chain links TRBV27 with TRBJ2-2, with 13 bases that match TRBD2. The origin of this receptor is a girl under three years old with combined immunodeficiency, due to receive a stem cell transplant. Sequencing was performed on PBMCs, taken before TCRalphabeta/CD19-depleted stem cell transplant. The CDR3 coding sequence is TGTGCCAGCAGTTTCCGGACTAGCGGGAGTAGCACCGGGGAGCTGTTTTTT. It translates to CASSFRTSGSSTGELFF.